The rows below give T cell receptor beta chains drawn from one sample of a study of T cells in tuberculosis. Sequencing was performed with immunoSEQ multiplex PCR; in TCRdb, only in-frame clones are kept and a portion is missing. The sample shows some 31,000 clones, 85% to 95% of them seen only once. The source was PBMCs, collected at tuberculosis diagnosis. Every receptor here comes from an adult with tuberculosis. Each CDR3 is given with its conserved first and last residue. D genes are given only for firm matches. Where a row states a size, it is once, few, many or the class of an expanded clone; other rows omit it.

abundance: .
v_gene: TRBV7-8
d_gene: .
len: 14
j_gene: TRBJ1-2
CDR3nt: TGTGCCAGCAGCCAGGCAGCCTTTAACTATGGCTACACCTTC
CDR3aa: CASSQAAFNYGYTF

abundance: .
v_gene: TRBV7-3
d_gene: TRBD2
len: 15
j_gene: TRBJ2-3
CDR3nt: TGTGCCAGCAGCTCTCAAGCGGGGCTCACAGATACGCAGTATTTT
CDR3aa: CASSSQAGLTDTQYF

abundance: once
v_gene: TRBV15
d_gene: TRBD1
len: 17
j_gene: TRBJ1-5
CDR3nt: TGTGCCACCAGCGGGGGGGGACAGGGGAAGGGCAATCAGCCCCAGCATTTT
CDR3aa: CATSGGGQGKGNQPQHF

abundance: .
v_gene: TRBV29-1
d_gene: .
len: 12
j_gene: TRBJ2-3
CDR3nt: TGCAGCGCTAAACAGGGAGTAGATACGCAGTATTTT
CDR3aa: CSAKQGVDTQYF

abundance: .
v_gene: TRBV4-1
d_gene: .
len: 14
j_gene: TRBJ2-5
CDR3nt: TGCGCCAGCAGCTCGCAGATAGCGCAAGAGACCCAGTACTTC
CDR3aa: CASSSQIAQETQYF

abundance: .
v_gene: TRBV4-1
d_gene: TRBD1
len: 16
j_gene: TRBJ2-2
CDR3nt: TGCGCCAGCAGCCGAGGACAGGGGACGAACACCGGGGAGCTGTTTTTT
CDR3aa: CASSRGQGTNTGELFF

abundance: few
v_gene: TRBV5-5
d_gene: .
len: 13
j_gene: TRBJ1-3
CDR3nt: TGTGCCAGCAGGTTGGATCCGGGAAACACCATATATTTT
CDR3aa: CASRLDPGNTIYF

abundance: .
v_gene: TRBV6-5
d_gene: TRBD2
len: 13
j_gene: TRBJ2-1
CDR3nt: TGTGCCAGCAGTTACTCTTCGGGGGGTGAGCAGTTCTTC
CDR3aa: CASSYSSGGEQFF

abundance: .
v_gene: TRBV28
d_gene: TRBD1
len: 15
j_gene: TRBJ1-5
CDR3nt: TGTGCCAGCAGTTTCTTGGGACAGAGCCATCAGCCCCAGCATTTT
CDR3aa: CASSFLGQSHQPQHF

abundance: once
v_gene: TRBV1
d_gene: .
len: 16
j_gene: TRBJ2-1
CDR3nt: TGCACCAGCAGAAAGCCGGGACTAGCGGGGCTGAGGGGGCAGTTCTTC
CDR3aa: CTSRKPGLAGLRGQFF

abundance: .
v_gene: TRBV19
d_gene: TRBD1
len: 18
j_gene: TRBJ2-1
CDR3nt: TGTGCCAGTAGTAGCCCGGGACAGGTATATAGGGGGGACAATGAGCAGTTCTTC
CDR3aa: CASSSPGQVYRGDNEQFF

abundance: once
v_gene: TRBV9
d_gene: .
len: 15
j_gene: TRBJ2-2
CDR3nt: TGTGCCAGCACCTGGGGGGATTCGAACACCGGGGAGCTGTTTTTT
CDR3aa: CASTWGDSNTGELFF

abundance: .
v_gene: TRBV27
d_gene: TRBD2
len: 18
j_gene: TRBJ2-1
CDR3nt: TGTGCCAGCAGCCCTAGGACTAGCGGGGGAAGCTCCTACAATGAGCAGTTCTTC
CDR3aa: CASSPRTSGGSSYNEQFF

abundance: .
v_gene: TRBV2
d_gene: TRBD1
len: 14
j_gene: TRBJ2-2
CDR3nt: TGTGCCGACAGGGCAGGGGCGAACACCGGGGAGCTGTTTTTT
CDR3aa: CADRAGANTGELFF

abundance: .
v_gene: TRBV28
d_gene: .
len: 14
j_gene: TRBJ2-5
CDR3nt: TGTGCCAGCAGTCCACAGGGTCGCCAAGAGACCCAGTACTTC
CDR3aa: CASSPQGRQETQYF

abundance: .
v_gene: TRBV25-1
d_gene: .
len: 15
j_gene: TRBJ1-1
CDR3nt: TGTGCCAGCAGTGAATCATTAATGCGGGGGACTGAAGCTTTCTTT
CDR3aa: CASSESLMRGTEAFF

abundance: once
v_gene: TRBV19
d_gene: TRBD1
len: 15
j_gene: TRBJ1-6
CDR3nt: TGTGCCAGTAGTAGAAGCAGGGGGAGTCGTTCACCCCTCCACTTT
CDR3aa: CASSRSRGSRSPLHF

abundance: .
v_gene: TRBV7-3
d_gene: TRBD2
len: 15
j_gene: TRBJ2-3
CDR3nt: TGTGCCAGCAGCTTAATCGGGGGGGCTACAGATACGCAGTATTTT
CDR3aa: CASSLIGGATDTQYF